Presented here are 2 T cell receptor beta chains from one specimen sequenced in a study of cytomegalovirus exposure and HLA in healthy donors. PCR employed 60 Vbeta and 13 Jbeta primers. Sequencing was performed with immunoSEQ multiplex PCR; in TCRdb, only in-frame clones are kept and a portion is missing. Of 150,000 to 200,000 clones in the sample, about 79% were seen once. Sequencing was performed on PBMCs. The receptors shown here come from a woman aged 45-60 years in good health and CMV-seronegative.

This chain's CDR3 is CASLAPGGYGYTF. For the CDR3, the DNA is TGCGCCAGTCTAGCCCCGGGGGGCTATGGCTACACCTTC. The rearrangement joins TRBV5-1 to TRBJ1-2, with D maybe TRBD1 (5 bases). V lost 8 bases and J lost 4, with 15 bases in between. There are 13 residues in the CDR3. The V gene's germline CDR1 is SGHRS and CDR2 YFSETQ.

The chain joins TRBV4-3 to TRBJ1-5; 7 positions agree with TRBD1. V gave up 4 bases and J gave up 6 bases; unmatched junction bases: 9. Germline CDR1 is LGHNA and CDR2 is YSLEER. The CDR3 has 15 residues. CDR3 region: CASSPHTGVRQPQHF. CDR3 nucleotide sequence: TGCGCCAGCAGCCCTCATACAGGGGTCCGTCAGCCCCAGCATTTT.